These 29 T cell receptor beta chains originate from one sample sequenced in a study of OX40 agonist ivuxolimab in advanced cancers. This table comes from immunoSEQ multiplex PCR, and its TCRdb copy is limited to in-frame clones, with some not included. Of about 100,000 clones in the sample, 89% were seen once. Sequenced here: CD4+ or CD8+ T cells sorted from blood, sampled in a trial of the OX40 agonist ivuxolimab. Receptors were obtained from an adult with an advanced solid tumor such as melanoma, head and neck, liver or kidney cancer.

The chain has TRBV19 and TRBJ2-3; D is undetermined. Trimming pared 5 bases from V and 0 bases from J, leaving 9 bases between. This CDR3 contains 14 residues. From germline, CDR1 is LNHDA and CDR2 SQIVND (reference sequence). CDR3 coding DNA: TGTGCCAGTAGTTTCCAGGTCAGCACAGATACGCAGTATTTT. It specifies CASSFQVSTDTQYF. The full variable domain, its missing parts supplied by reference TRBV19 and TRBJ2-3, is DGGITQSPKYLFRKEGQNVTLSCEQNLNHDAMYWYRQDPGQGLRLIYYSQIVNDFQKGDIAEGYSVSREKKESFPLTVTSAQKNPTAFYLCASSFQVSTDTQYFGPGTRLTVL.

The chain combines TRBV4-1 with TRBJ2-1; 13 bases are shared with TRBD2. The V and J ends lost 3 bases and 7 bases, in that order; junction bases with no gene match: 6. The germline V gene encodes CDR1 MGHRA and CDR2 YSYEKL. CDR3 length: 16 residues. In DNA form, the CDR3 reads TGCGCCAGCAGCCACGGACTAGCGGGAGCCGCAAATGAGCAGTTCTTC. Protein: CASSHGLAGAANEQFF.

The V and J genes are TRBV5-1 and TRBJ2-2, with TRBD2 identical over 15 bases. The ends lost 7 bases at V and 5 bases at J; junction bases unmatched: 6. CDR1 SGHRS and CDR2 YFSETQ come from the germline V gene. CDR3 size: 16 residues. CDR3 sequence: CASGLAGGPGTGELFF. The DNA for the CDR3 is TGCGCCAGCGGACTAGCGGGAGGGCCAGGGACCGGGGAGCTGTTTTTT.

This chain joins TRBV2 and TRBJ2-1, with 7 bases fitting TRBD1. Germline V gene lookup returns CDR1 SNHLY and CDR2 FYNNEI. The CDR3 contains 14 residues. Trimming took 2 bases from V and 2 from J; bases not matched to a gene: 0. CDR3 loop: CASSEQGAYNEQFF. The CDR3 DNA is TGTGCCAGCAGTGAACAGGGGGCCTACAATGAGCAGTTCTTC.

V gene TRBV6-1 combines with J gene TRBJ2-3; weak D call: TRBD1 (6 bases). Germline V gene sequence: CDR1 MNHNS, CDR2 SASEGT. This CDR3 is built from 14 residues. Between the trimmed V and J ends, which lost 3 bases and 8 bases, there was a span of 15 bases. The CDR3 DNA reads TGTGCCAGCAGTGATTCCAGGGGTCGTTTTACGCAGTATTTT. It specifies CASSDSRGRFTQYF.

J is TRBJ2-3 and V is TRBV9, with D tentatively TRBD1 or TRBD2 (5 bases each). Germline assignment: CDR1 SGDLS and CDR2 YYNGEE. This CDR3 has 13 residues. V was trimmed by 3 bases and J by 4 bases, leaving 9 bases between them. The CDR3 loop is CASSGVGADTQYF. Written as DNA, the CDR3 is TGTGCCAGCAGCGGGGTGGGGGCAGATACGCAGTATTTT.

The genes are TRBV6-5 and TRBJ1-2; TRBD1 agrees at 10 bases. Germline V lookup: CDR1 MNHEY, CDR2 SVGAGI. V shed 6 bases and J 7 bases; nucleotides not matched to a gene: 5. The CDR3 spans 13 residues. This CDR3 is CASRRDRGGGYTF. CDR3 sequence (DNA): TGTGCCAGCAGGAGGGACAGGGGAGGTGGCTACACCTTC.

V is TRBV28 and J is TRBJ2-1, with 8 bases matching TRBD2. CDR3 length: 15 amino acids. Germline CDR1 MDHEN, CDR2 SYDVKM. V lost 2 bases and J lost 7; bases outside the gene matches: 7. CDR3 nucleotides: TGTGCCAGCAGTTTACCCGGGACTAGTCGGAATGAGCAGTTCTTC. Translation gives CASSLPGTSRNEQFF.

This rearrangement joins TRBV6-1 to TRBJ2-1; D uncertain. The CDR3 length is 11 residues. The germline V and J ends were trimmed by 3 bases and 6 bases, with 3 bases remaining between them. Germline V gene sequence: CDR1 MNHNS, CDR2 SASEGT. In DNA, the CDR3 is TGTGCCAGCAGTGATTTCAATGAGCAGTTCTTC. Translating gives CASSDFNEQFF.

The chain is built from TRBV30 and TRBJ1-2; 8 nucleotides match TRBD1. The CDR3 has 13 amino acids. V was clipped by 2 bases and J by 7 bases; unmatched bases: 6. In germline, CDR1 is GTSNPN, CDR2 SVGIG (reference sequence). Here the CDR3 DNA reads TGTGCCTGGAGTATGACAGGGGAGGGTGGCTACACCTTC. The encoded protein is CAWSMTGEGGYTF.

The chain recombines TRBV19 with TRBJ1-5; D perhaps matches TRBD1 (5 bases). The germline V gene encodes CDR1 LNHDA and CDR2 SQIVND (reference sequence). The V and J ends lost 5 bases and 7 bases respectively, with 12 bases between them. The CDR3 runs to 13 residues. Written as DNA, the CDR3 is TGTGCCAGTAGTGCTCAGGGACGACAGCCCCAGCATTTT. Its translation is CASSAQGRQPQHF.

This chain joins TRBV19 and TRBJ1-3; D is unclear. The CDR3 has 16 residues. The V end lost 3 bases, the J end lost 0 bases, and 12 bases lay between the germline ends. The germline V gene encodes CDR1 LNHDA and CDR2 SQIVND (reference sequence). CDR3 nucleotide sequence: TGTGCCAGTAGTATGGAGTACCGATCCTCTGGAAACACCATATATTTT. Its protein is CASSMEYRSSGNTIYF.

The rearrangement uses TRBV5-1 and TRBJ2-2, with D perhaps being TRBD1 or TRBD2 (6 bases each). This CDR3 is 13 amino acids long. Germline CDR1 is SGHRS and CDR2 is YFSETQ. V was shortened by 6 bases and J by 13 bases, with 19 bases between the two germline ends. CDR3 nucleotide sequence: TGCGCCAGCATGGAGGGCCCAACAGGGTCGCTGTTTTTT. Amino acid sequence: CASMEGPTGSLFF.

The rearrangement joins TRBV5-1 to TRBJ1-1; D is uncertain. V shed 2 bases and J shed 3 bases, with 11 bases lying between them. This CDR3 comprises 14 residues. Germline values: CDR1 SGHRS, CDR2 YFSETQ. CDR3 in amino acids: CASSLFSLDTEAFF. The CDR3 bases are TGCGCCAGCAGCTTATTTTCACTGGACACTGAAGCTTTCTTT.

The rearrangement joins TRBV2 to TRBJ1-2; weak D call: TRBD1 (5 bases). This CDR3 comprises 13 residues. V lost 2 bases and J 5 bases, leaving 9 bases between the germline ends. From germline, CDR1 is SNHLY and CDR2 FYNNEI. CDR3 protein: CASSERGGYGYTF. For the CDR3, the DNA is TGTGCCAGCAGTGAAAGGGGTGGATATGGCTACACCTTC.

The CDR3 DNA reads as TGTGCCAGCAGTCGAACAGGGGGAGCCTACGAGCAGTACTTC. This translates into CASSRTGGAYEQYF. The gene calls are TRBV27 and TRBJ2-7; 8 bases align to TRBD1. The CDR3 has 14 amino acids. J gave up 2 bases and V 5 bases, and 5 bases lay outside the gene matches. Germline V gene lookup returns CDR1 MNHEY and CDR2 SMNVEV (reference sequence).

A remark on this clone: The same CDR3 can be traced to other DNA sequences in this sample. The genes are TRBV5-8 and TRBJ2-2; D ambiguous. CDR3 length: 12 amino acids. V was pared by 4 bases and J by 8 bases, with 9 bases between. Germline CDR1 and CDR2: SGHTS and YDEGEE. The CDR3 sequence: CASSLRVGELFF. DNA for the CDR3: TGTGCCAGCAGCCTTCGGGTGGGGGAGCTGTTTTTT.

V and J are TRBV6-6 and TRBJ1-6; TRBD1 matches 7 bases. In germline, CDR1 is MNHNY, CDR2 SVGAGI (reference sequence). The V segment lost 6 bases and the J segment 10 bases; nucleotides outside the gene matches: 12. The CDR3 contains 15 residues. The CDR3 protein is CASSSDRQGWSPLHF. The CDR3 DNA reads TGTGCCAGCAGCTCAGACAGACAGGGATGGTCACCCCTCCACTTT.

V gene TRBV6-1 combines with J gene TRBJ2-3; possibly TRBD2 for D (6 bases). CDR3 length equals 17 residues. Trimming stripped 4 bases from V and 0 bases from J, with 17 bases between. Germline loops: CDR1 MNHNS, CDR2 SASEGT. CDR3 nucleotide sequence: TGTGCCAGCAGTGGGCTAGCGAGAGGCACTAGCACAGATACGCAGTATTTT. As protein: CASSGLARGTSTDTQYF.

The V call is TRBV4-2, the J call TRBJ2-5; D is undetermined. V was cut by 4 bases and J by 0 bases, with 3 bases left in between. The CDR3 loop spans 12 amino acids. Germline CDR1 reads LGHNA; CDR2 reads YNFKEQ. The CDR3 region has the DNA TGTGCCAGCAGCCGGGACCAAGAGACCCAGTACTTC. Its translation: CASSRDQETQYF.

This chain connects TRBV25-1 to TRBJ2-5; D may be TRBD1 (6 bases). Per germline, CDR1 MGHDK and CDR2 SYGVNS. The CDR3 is 13 amino acids. V was trimmed by 5 bases and J by 1 base, leaving 8 bases between them. This CDR3 is CASSWDIQETQYF. Written as DNA, the CDR3 is TGTGCCAGCAGTTGGGACATCCAAGAGACCCAGTACTTC.

This sequence joins TRBV18 and TRBJ2-5, with 11 bases aligning to TRBD1. The CDR3 extends over 17 amino acids. Looked up from germline, CDR1 is KGHSH and CDR2 is LQKENI. The V gene end was trimmed by 1 base and the J gene end by 4 bases; junction bases not matched to a gene: 8. In DNA, the CDR3 is TGTGCCAGCTCACCACTATTTACCGGGACAGGGGGAGAGACCCAGTACTTC. This codes for CASSPLFTGTGGETQYF.

This chain connects TRBV30 to TRBJ1-5; 10 positions match TRBD1. Germline-derived CDR1 and CDR2 are GTSNPN and SVGIG (reference sequence). This CDR3 is built from 17 residues. V lost 2 bases to trimming and J lost 3 bases; unmatched junction nucleotides: 10. CDR3 protein: CAWSPPGQGRPNQPQHF. In DNA form, the CDR3 reads TGTGCCTGGAGTCCGCCGGGACAGGGGCGACCCAATCAGCCCCAGCATTTT.

The chain combines TRBV5-4 with TRBJ2-5; a possible D gene is TRBD2 (6 bases). The CDR3 has 14 residues. The V gene lost 6 bases and the J gene lost 1 base, with 13 bases spanning the gap. Germline V gene lookup returns CDR1 SGHNT and CDR2 YYREEE (reference sequence). This chain's CDR3 is CASNPGVAQETQYF. The CDR3 region has the DNA TGTGCCAGCAACCCGGGGGTGGCCCAAGAGACCCAGTACTTC.

This clone was counted a single time. The J gene is TRBJ1-1, the V gene TRBV5-1, with TRBD1 matching 7 bases. V shed 8 bases and J 8 bases; nucleotides not matched to a gene: 18. The CDR3 runs to 15 residues. CDR1 and CDR2 from the germline V gene are SGHRS and YFSETQ. Here the CDR3 reads CASKPTSNRGEEAFF. In DNA form, the CDR3 reads TGCGCCAGTAAACCTACCAGTAACAGGGGAGAGGAAGCTTTCTTT.

The chain combines TRBV19 with TRBJ2-2, with D maybe TRBD2 (6 bases). The CDR3 extends over 16 amino acids. Germline V lookup: CDR1 LNHDA, CDR2 SQIVND (reference sequence). V dropped 3 bases and J dropped 4 bases, with 15 bases sitting between them. For the CDR3, the DNA is TGTGCCAGTAGTATGAGGCGGGGCCCGGGCACCGGGGAGCTGTTTTTT. It specifies CASSMRRGPGTGELFF.

This chain joins TRBV30 and TRBJ1-1; no clear D. V was shortened by 2 bases and J by 5 bases, with 6 bases between the two germline ends. Germline CDR1 and CDR2: GTSNPN and SVGIG (reference sequence). This CDR3 comprises 11 residues. In nucleotides, the CDR3 is TGTGCCTGGAGTATGATGACTGAAGCTTTCTTT. Translation: CAWSMMTEAFF.

V and J are TRBV6-1 and TRBJ1-2, with D possibly TRBD1 on 6 matching bases. Trimming took off 0 bases at V and 8 bases at J, with 16 bases between the two ends. The germline V gene encodes CDR1 MNHNS and CDR2 SASEGT. There are 15 residues in the CDR3. CDR3 DNA sequence: TGTGCCAGCAGTGAAGCGGGGGCCGGGACGGGAGGCTACACCTTC. Translated, it gives CASSEAGAGTGGYTF.

CDR3 protein: CASTGTSQVSYNEQFF. The CDR3 DNA follows: TGCGCCAGCACCGGAACTAGTCAAGTTTCCTACAATGAGCAGTTCTTC. The genes are TRBV5-1 and TRBJ2-1; D may be TRBD2 (5 bases). Germline V gene lookup returns CDR1 SGHRS and CDR2 YFSETQ. V lost 6 bases to trimming and J lost 1 base, with 17 bases between them. The CDR3 loop spans 16 amino acids.